This is a list of T cell receptor beta chains from one sample in a study of cytomegalovirus exposure and HLA in healthy donors. Clones were read by immunoSEQ multiplex PCR, and TCRdb kept only the in-frame ones, dropping some. The profile shows about 170,000 clones, around 85% of them singletons. Source material: PBMCs. Receptors were obtained from a male donor in good health and CMV-seronegative. The CDR3 runs from the conserved cysteine through the conserved F or W. A D gene is named only where the DNA matches it firmly. Clone size is not always given. Where it is, it says once, few, many or a class for expanded clones.

abundance	v_gene	d_gene	j_gene	CDR3aa	CDR3nt
-	TRBV7-2	-	TRBJ1-5	CASSTRGGQPQHF	TGTGCCAGCAGCACCAGGGGAGGGCAGCCCCAGCATTTT
-	TRBV30	-	TRBJ1-5	CAWSKGVDSNQPQHF	TGTGCCTGGAGTAAGGGGGTGGACAGTAATCAGCCCCAGCACTTT
-	TRBV7-9	-	TRBJ1-5	CASSSLGRPGQPQHF	TGTGCCAGCAGCTCCTTAGGCCGTCCAGGTCAGCCCCAGCATTTT
-	TRBV7-2	-	TRBJ1-6	CASSKATRGIRNSPLHF	TGTGCCAGCAGCAAAGCAACCAGGGGAATCCGTAATTCACCCCTCCACTTT
-	TRBV19	TRBD1	TRBJ2-7	CASSIQGAYEQYF	TGTGCCAGTAGTATACAGGGGGCCTACGAGCAGTACTTC
-	TRBV7-2	TRBD1	TRBJ1-2	CASSPGQGDYGYTF	TGTGCCAGCAGCCCGGGACAGGGGGACTATGGCTACACCTTC
-	TRBV10-1	TRBD1	TRBJ1-1	CASQGQIGATEAFF	TGCGCCAGCCAGGGACAGATTGGAGCCACTGAAGCTTTCTTT
-	TRBV5-1	TRBD1	TRBJ2-7	CASTPTGTGAHEQYF	TGCGCCAGCACCCCAACGGGGACAGGGGCCCACGAGCAGTACTTC
-	TRBV5-1	-	TRBJ2-7	CASSTLHGDGDEQYF	TGCGCCAGCAGCACGTTACACGGAGACGGGGACGAGCAGTACTTC
-	TRBV30	TRBD1	TRBJ1-1	CAWSRQGNTEAFF	TGTGCCTGGAGTAGACAGGGGAACACTGAAGCTTTCTTT
-	TRBV6-1	-	TRBJ1-5	CASSASRGRDQPQHF	TGTGCCAGCAGTGCTAGTAGAGGGCGGGATCAGCCCCAGCATTTT
-	TRBV5-8	TRBD1	TRBJ1-5	CASSSGQAREAQHF	TGTGCCAGCAGCTCCGGACAGGCTCGGGAAGCCCAGCATTTT
few	TRBV5-1	-	TRBJ1-3	CASSLEVASNSGNTIYF	TGCGCCAGCAGCTTGGAGGTAGCTTCGAACTCTGGAAACACCATATATTTT
-	TRBV5-4	-	TRBJ1-1	CASSLTGLAEAFF	TGTGCCAGCAGCTTGACAGGGCTCGCTGAAGCTTTCTTT
-	TRBV5-1	TRBD1	TRBJ1-2	CASSFGTANYGYTF	TGCGCCAGCAGCTTCGGGACAGCTAACTATGGCTACACCTTC
once	TRBV5-1	-	TRBJ1-2	CASRDPGVPNYGYTF	TGCGCCAGCCGCGACCCCGGGGTCCCTAACTATGGCTACACCTTC
-	TRBV5-6	-	TRBJ1-5	CASSGPSNQPQHF	TGTGCCAGCAGTGGGCCGTCGAATCAGCCCCAGCATTTT
-	TRBV6-5	TRBD2	TRBJ2-7	CASRQTGGQGYEQYF	TGTGCCAGCAGACAAACGGGAGGGCAGGGCTACGAGCAGTACTTC
-	TRBV2	TRBD1	TRBJ2-1	CASSLTGSYNEQFF	TGTGCCAGCAGCCTGACAGGGTCCTACAATGAGCAGTTCTTC
-	TRBV6-1	TRBD1	TRBJ2-7	CASTTRGQGAYEQYF	TGTGCCAGCACTACAAGGGGACAGGGGGCCTACGAGCAGTACTTC
-	TRBV29-1	-	TRBJ1-1	CSVSAGVDTEAFF	TGCAGCGTCTCAGCAGGGGTTGACACTGAAGCTTTCTTT
few	TRBV13	TRBD1	TRBJ2-7	CASGYRGPYEQYF	TGTGCCAGCGGGTACAGGGGGCCCTACGAGCAGTACTTC
-	TRBV6-1	TRBD1	TRBJ1-5	CASSGRQGSPNQPQHF	TGTGCCAGCAGTGGTAGACAGGGGAGCCCAAATCAGCCCCAGCATTTT
few	TRBV11-2	-	TRBJ2-1	CASSLGAPNEQFF	TGTGCCAGCAGCTTAGGGGCCCCCAATGAGCAGTTCTTC
-	TRBV19	TRBD1	TRBJ1-1	CASSIRTGENTEAFF	TGTGCCAGTAGTATCAGGACAGGGGAGAACACTGAAGCTTTCTTT
-	TRBV6-1	-	TRBJ1-1	CASGGRSDTEAFF	TGTGCCAGCGGGGGCCGCTCCGACACTGAAGCTTTCTTT
-	TRBV5-6	TRBD1	TRBJ1-4	CASSPQGALTEKLFF	TGTGCCAGCAGCCCACAGGGGGCCCTTACGGAAAAACTGTTTTTT
-	TRBV7-2	TRBD1	TRBJ1-5	CASSLEPGQGDQPQHF	TGTGCCAGCAGCCTTGAACCGGGACAGGGCGATCAGCCCCAGCATTTT
few	TRBV7-9	-	TRBJ2-1	CASRSVSYNEQFF	TGTGCCAGCAGGTCAGTATCCTACAATGAGCAGTTCTTC
-	TRBV10-3	TRBD1	TRBJ2-5	CAISELGTGLGGQETQYF	TGTGCCATCAGTGAGCTAGGGACAGGACTTGGGGGGCAAGAGACCCAGTACTTC
-	TRBV5-1	TRBD2	TRBJ2-1	CASLAGGSQGNEQFF	TGCGCCAGTCTAGCGGGGGGGAGTCAGGGCAATGAGCAGTTCTTC
-	TRBV6-5	TRBD1	TRBJ1-4	CASTAAGGDEKLFF	TGTGCCAGCACGGCGGCAGGGGGAGATGAAAAACTGTTTTTT
-	TRBV4-2	TRBD2	TRBJ2-3	CASSAGTSEDTQYF	TGTGCCAGCAGCGCCGGGACTAGCGAAGATACGCAGTATTTT
-	TRBV5-1	TRBD1	TRBJ2-1	CASSPGQGVMDEQFF	TGCGCCAGCAGCCCAGGACAGGGGGTAATGGATGAGCAGTTCTTC
-	TRBV7-2	TRBD1	TRBJ2-7	CASSPRTGGSDEQYF	TGTGCCAGCAGCCCCAGGACAGGGGGTAGCGACGAGCAGTACTTC
-	TRBV5-1	-	TRBJ1-2	CASSKDRGGYTF	TGCGCCAGCAGCAAGGACAGAGGCGGCTACACCTTC
few	TRBV29-1	-	TRBJ1-1	CSVALQAATEAFF	TGCAGCGTTGCCCTACAGGCGGCCACTGAAGCTTTCTTT
-	TRBV6-1	TRBD1	TRBJ2-7	CASSTGTGHYEQYF	TGTGCCAGCAGTACGGGGACAGGCCACTACGAGCAGTACTTC
-	TRBV7-8	-	TRBJ2-1	CASSLINRGAVTEQFF	TGTGCCAGCAGCTTAATTAATCGGGGGGCGGTCACTGAGCAGTTCTTC
-	TRBV7-6	-	TRBJ1-5	CASSQFPGVGNQPQHF	TGTGCCAGCAGCCAATTCCCCGGGGTCGGCAATCAGCCCCAGCATTTT
-	TRBV6-5	TRBD1	TRBJ1-6	CASSRRTGPQSPLHF	TGTGCCAGCAGTCGACGGACAGGACCCCAATCACCCCTCCACTTT
-	TRBV7-2	-	TRBJ1-6	CASSLYPTGTNSPLHF	TGTGCCAGCAGCTTATACCCCACAGGGACGAATTCACCCCTCCACTTT
-	TRBV5-4	-	TRBJ1-1	CASSLWALTTNTEAFF	TGTGCCAGCAGCTTGTGGGCCCTCACCACGAACACTGAAGCTTTCTTT
-	TRBV5-1	-	TRBJ2-6	CASSLARGSGANVLTF	TGCGCCAGCAGCTTGGCCCGGGGCTCTGGGGCCAACGTCCTGACTTTC
-	TRBV6-5	TRBD1	TRBJ1-2	CASSRNADRVTGYTF	TGTGCCAGCAGTCGAAACGCGGACAGGGTGACTGGCTACACCTTC
few	TRBV27	-	TRBJ2-3	CASTTPDRDTQYF	TGTGCCAGCACAACTCCTGACAGAGATACGCAGTATTTT
-	TRBV5-4	TRBD1	TRBJ2-2	CASSRGTGGMNTGELFF	TGTGCCAGCAGCCGCGGGACAGGGGGTATGAACACCGGGGAGCTGTTTTTT
-	TRBV27	-	TRBJ2-7	CASSLFASLSSYEQYF	TGTGCCAGCAGTTTATTTGCGAGCTTAAGCTCCTACGAGCAGTACTTC
few	TRBV6-1	-	TRBJ2-1	CASIAGPYNEQFF	TGTGCCAGCATAGCAGGGCCCTACAATGAGCAGTTCTTC
-	TRBV10-3	-	TRBJ1-1	CAISEEGQGTEAFF	TGTGCCATCAGTGAGGAGGGCCAGGGGACTGAAGCTTTCTTT
-	TRBV5-1	TRBD1	TRBJ2-2	CASSLGDRGWPGELFF	TGCGCCAGCAGCTTGGGGGACAGGGGATGGCCCGGGGAGCTGTTTTTT
-	TRBV27	-	TRBJ1-5	CASRPGSNQPQHF	TGTGCCAGCAGGCCCGGTAGCAATCAGCCCCAGCATTTT
-	TRBV6-5	-	TRBJ1-4	CASTALVSNEKLFF	TGTGCCAGCACCGCCCTAGTTTCTAATGAAAAACTGTTTTTT
once	TRBV29-1	-	TRBJ1-2	CSASRYNYGYTF	TGCAGCGCCTCGCGGTATAACTATGGCTACACCTTC
once	TRBV2	-	TRBJ2-7	CASVGGTNLANEQYF	TGTGCCAGCGTTGGTGGTACGAACCTAGCGAACGAGCAGTACTTC
-	TRBV13	TRBD1	TRBJ2-7	CASSQTSTGEPFRSSYEQYF	TGTGCCAGCAGCCAAACATCGACAGGGGAGCCCTTTAGGAGTTCCTACGAGCAGTACTTC
-	TRBV5-4	TRBD1	TRBJ1-4	CASSLEPGQEKLFF	TGTGCCAGCAGCTTGGAGCCGGGACAGGAAAAACTGTTTTTT